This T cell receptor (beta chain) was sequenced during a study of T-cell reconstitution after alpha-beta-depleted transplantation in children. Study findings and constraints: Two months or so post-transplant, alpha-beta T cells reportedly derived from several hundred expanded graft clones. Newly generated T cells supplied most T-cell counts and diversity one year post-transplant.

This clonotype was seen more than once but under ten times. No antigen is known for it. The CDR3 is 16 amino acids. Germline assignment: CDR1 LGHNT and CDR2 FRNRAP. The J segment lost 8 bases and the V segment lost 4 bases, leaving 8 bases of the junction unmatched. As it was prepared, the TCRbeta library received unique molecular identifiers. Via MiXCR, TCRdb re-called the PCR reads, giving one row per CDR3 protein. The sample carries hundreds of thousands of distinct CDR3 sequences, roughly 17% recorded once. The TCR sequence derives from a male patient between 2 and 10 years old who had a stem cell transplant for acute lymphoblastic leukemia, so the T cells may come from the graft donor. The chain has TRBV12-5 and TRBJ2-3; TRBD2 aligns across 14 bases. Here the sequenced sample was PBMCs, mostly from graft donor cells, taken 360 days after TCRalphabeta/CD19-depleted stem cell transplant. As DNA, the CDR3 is TGTGCTAGTGGTTCCGGGACTAGCGGGAGAAGGGGTACGCAGTATTTT. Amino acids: CASGSGTSGRRGTQYF.